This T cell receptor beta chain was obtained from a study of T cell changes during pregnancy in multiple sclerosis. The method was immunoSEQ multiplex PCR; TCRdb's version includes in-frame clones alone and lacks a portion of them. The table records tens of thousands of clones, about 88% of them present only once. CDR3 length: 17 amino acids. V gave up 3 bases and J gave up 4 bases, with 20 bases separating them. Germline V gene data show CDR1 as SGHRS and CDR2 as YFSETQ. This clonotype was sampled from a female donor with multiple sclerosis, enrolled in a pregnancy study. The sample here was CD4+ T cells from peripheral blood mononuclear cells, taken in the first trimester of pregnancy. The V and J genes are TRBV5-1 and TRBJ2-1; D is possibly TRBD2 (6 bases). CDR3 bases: TGCGCCAGCAGCTGGGGGGTCCCTAGCGCTATGTACAATGAGCAGTTCTTC. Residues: CASSWGVPSAMYNEQFF.